This T cell receptor (beta chain) was identified during a study of cytomegalovirus exposure and HLA in healthy donors (TCRdb year 2017). With respect to the entire study: According to an earlier analysis of 587 of the donors, 150 million to 200 million T cells yielded 120 million or so unique TCR beta sequences and about 300 Gb of sequence data. Every discovery cohort repertoire had been produced on one sequencing platform. An early release covering about 600 HLA-typed donors comprised 300 to 350 gigabases of sequencing data and 85 million to 100 million unique TCR sequences. Among the roughly 400 genotyped donors, 81% belonged to the genetic ancestry cluster associated with self-reported Caucasian donors. Roughly five DR-DQ haplotypes were treated as single units for association and clustering because of strong linkage in the cohort. A later analysis re-examined previously published TCR beta repertoires from 600 to 700 donors and added high-resolution HLA genotyping to investigate patterns of TCR occurrence. The number of donors typed differed by locus, with roughly 620-630 for A, B, C, DRB1 and DQB1, more than 500 for DQA1, over 600 for DPA1, and under 490 for DPB1. The study profiled the T cell repertoires of fewer than 850 subjects by immunosequencing and related them to cytomegalovirus serostatus. Donor age, sex, ethnicity and CMV serostatus were compiled together with the repertoire data. HLA typing included class I and class II loci at four-digit resolution. Besides the first cohort of around 700 subjects, a separate validation cohort made up of 120 different subjects was used. In an earlier analysis of roughly 580 of the donors, high-throughput TCR beta sequencing was used to judge whether each TCR beta V gene segment behaved as functional or pseudogenic. The study was designed to test whether signatures of past pathogen exposure could be identified by cataloging public T cell receptors. To predict cytomegalovirus infection status, the study brought together high-throughput TCR immunosequencing, statistical association of individual TCRs with disease status, and machine learning. In a later genetic analysis, genome-wide SNP genotypes for about 60% of the 666 donors were used, and that subset was treated as a discovery cohort. Rather than using new phenotypic data, the later analysis identified candidate immune exposures from TCR beta sequences and from how often those sequences occurred across donors. On average, roughly 250,000 unique TCR beta nucleotide sequences were sequenced per donor among some 420 genotyped donors of the cohort, with about 17% of those sequences being non-productive.

Relative to germline, V is 0 bases shorter and J is 6 bases shorter, with 14 bases between their ends. Taken from the germline V gene, the CDR1 and CDR2 loops are LGHNA and YNFKEQ. The CDR3 covers 15 residues, taking in both the cysteine and the phenylalanine. Only the CDR3 part of the read is kept: 45 bases, read in frame from the first base. In total, around 600 healthy bone marrow donors made up the cohort. At the time of sampling, all cohort members were nominally healthy, though unrecorded immune exposures were likely present. The donor tested CMV seronegative, placing the donor among the 352 seronegative members of the cohort. A peripheral blood sample was collected from each donor, and TCR beta sequencing was performed on peripheral blood mononuclear cells. The Qiagen DNeasy Blood Extraction Kit was used to extract genomic DNA from the blood cell samples. Library preparation used the immunoSEQ multiplex PCR assay. The multiplex PCR relied on a mix of 60 forward primers for TCR Vbeta segments and 13 reverse primers for TCR Jbeta segments. Amplification of the CDR3 region of rearranged TCR beta genes was performed with a multiplex PCR assay on genomic DNA. The Illumina HiSeq System was used to sequence the amplified TCR beta libraries as 87-base-pair reads. Under the source paper's analysis protocol: In a later analysis, tens of millions of unique TCR beta chains were counted across the roughly 670 repertoires, and roughly 10 million of these chains were shared by at least two donors. To remove PCR and sequencing errors, raw reads were error-corrected and collapsed into unique sequences using a nearest-neighbor algorithm that merged closely related sequences. To assign V, D and J gene segments, CDR3 sequences were aligned to IMGT reference sequences. For a sequence to be retained, at least a six-nucleotide match to both a V gene segment and a J gene segment was required. A rearrangement was called productive if the CDR3 had no stop codons and remained in frame with V and J, and every other rearrangement was called non-productive. CDR3 was defined by IMGT convention, running from the second conserved V-encoded cysteine to the conserved J-encoded phenylalanine. In an earlier analysis of more than 550 of the donors, sequences lacking an unambiguous match to a single V gene segment were excluded. An earlier analysis of 587 of the donors called V segments functional above 56.7% productive rearrangements and segregating when the between-donor standard deviation exceeded 5%. A statistical classification framework was built to diagnose cytomegalovirus status from the catalog of TCR beta chain sequences. V and J gene assignment, in a later analysis, came from comparing TCR nucleotide sequences with IMGT/GENE-DB human TR gene sequences. Using the TCRdist pipeline, a later analysis assigned CDR3 sequences along with most-parsimonious VDJ recombination scenarios. A later analysis defined each TCR beta chain by its CDR3 amino acid sequence plus V-gene family, and excluded reads lacking a unique V-gene family. As a way to deal with suspected cross-contamination and a sequencing artifact, a later analysis dropped 450 to 600 nucleotide sequences that were highly shared and had low generation probability. In a later analysis, a clonal expansion index for each public chain was calculated from normalized within-repertoire ranks of inferred template counts. Generation probabilities in a later analysis came from a VDJ recombination model fitted to out-of-frame rearrangements, and those results were checked against IGoR. In a later analysis, TCR-TCR, TCR-HLA and TCR-CMV co-occurrence was scored with hypergeometric tests, and a repertoire-size bias correction was applied to TCR pairs. To estimate false discovery rates, a later analysis permuted the HLA or CMV assignments 20 times. In a later analysis, co-occurring TCRs were grouped using DBSCAN, and TCRdist sequence similarity was added for clustering within HLA-allele-positive subsets. Repertoires with fewer than 30,000 or more than 120,000 public chains were left out of co-occurrence clustering, as were a handful of repertoires with anomalous nucleotide sharing. The clones in this table, taken by TCRdb from immuneACCESS, are in-frame only. Not every clone is retained; where verified, under half of the shortfall comes from an unresolved V gene, and the cause of the rest is unknown. V and J calls and clone size come straight from that table; D and trimming were deduced from the DNA. Present in this sample are 130,000 to 150,000 clones, around 86% of which were seen just once. The top ten constitute roughly 2.8% of the sample.

Findings and caveats that apply to the study as a whole: A further reported finding was that TCR beta sequences accurately predicted the HLA-A and HLA-B alleles for most subjects in the first cohort. A later analysis associated 16,951 TCR beta sequences with specific HLA alleles at a false discovery rate of 0.05. When HLA alleles, especially DR and DQ, strongly co-occurred, TCR associations were difficult to assign to individual alleles. Linkage disequilibrium might explain the correlated functional status among segregating V segments, but an unknown experimental factor could not be ruled out. Several of the top co-occurrence clusters appeared to be linked to parvovirus B19, influenza, CMV and Epstein-Barr virus, according to a later analysis. Broadly in line with IMGT annotations, most TCR beta V segments showed up in productive rearrangements about 90% or about 30% of the time in an earlier analysis of around 550 of the donors. Because the 87-base-pair reads could not distinguish some IMGT-functional V segments, including TRBV6-2 and TRBV6-3, those segments were excluded. In a later genetic analysis, a missense DCLRE1C variant was associated with V-gene and J-gene trimming of TCR beta chains, and the association was replicated in an independent cohort. Because HLA typing was unavailable for some donors at each locus, only the typed subset was used in association tests. While some public TCRs were present in many individuals, most TCR sequences turned up only very rarely across donors. According to the authors, the approach could potentially be generalized to other disease states and immunological phenotypes. In a later genetic analysis, fewer N-insertions in productive TCRs were reported among donors in an Asian-associated ancestry cluster than the roughly 700-donor mean. In the study, about 150 TCR beta chains were listed as associated with cytomegalovirus. In a later analysis, HLA-associated TCR beta chains were found to be more clonally expanded and to have lower generation probabilities than equally common non-associated chains. The cohort was sequenced for TCR beta chains only, and without alpha or paired-chain data the features that could be detected were limited. A group of highly shared sequence variants was considered likely to be a technical artifact of the sequencing pipeline. The classifier was reported to diagnose cytomegalovirus status with high specificity and sensitivity in both the original and validation cohorts. The earlier analysis of almost 600 of the donors excluded fewer than 20 rarely observed V segments, including chromosome 9 orphons, because counts were too low. A later analysis found that TCR association rates varied across HLA loci, with DRB1 alleles showing the most associated TCRs and HLA-C alleles the fewest. In a later analysis, most CMV-associated TCR beta chains were found to appear HLA-restricted, with HLA associations seemingly driven largely by CMV exposure. The only immune exposure information available for the cohort was CMV serostatus. Sequencing depth was assumed to be roughly uniform across donors in the presence/absence analyses, though that assumption may not hold. In vitro tests confirmed that a few of the cytomegalovirus-associated TCR beta chains recognize cytomegalovirus antigens.

Comment on this clone: Its antigen is still unknown. No qualities accompany the bases; no much larger clone lies one base away.

The chain is made from TRBV4-2 and TRBJ1-1; TRBD1 could be the D gene, as 5 bases match. This clonotype was obtained from a woman in her twenties or thirties in good health and CMV-seronegative. Sequenced sample: PBMCs. The CDR3 region reads CASSQDSGGGPEAFF. The base sequence is TGTGCCAGCAGCCAAGATTCCGGGGGAGGTCCTGAAGCTTTCTTT.